Listed here is a single T cell receptor beta chain. Its specificity is unknown. This entry belongs to a study of cytomegalovirus exposure and HLA in healthy donors. Notes on the study in general: Of the V segments, some could not be distinguished, including TRBV6-2 and TRBV6-3, and were excluded. When analyzed later, a missense DCLRE1C variant was found to be linked to TCR beta V- and J-gene trimming.

This CDR3 has 12 residues. V dropped 3 bases and J dropped 11 bases, with 11 bases sitting between them. Germline V lookup: CDR1 PRHDT, CDR2 FYEKMQ (reference sequence). A multiplex PCR was run with 60 Vbeta primers and 13 Jbeta primers. Repertoires were generated with immunoSEQ multiplex PCR, while TCRdb's copy carries only in-frame clones and drops some. The profile covers approximately 93,000 clones, with just under 80% appearing a single time and 3.8% taken by the ten largest. This chain uses TRBV13 with TRBJ1-5; D ambiguous. The source is a woman in her 40s in good health and CMV-seronegative. Sequenced sample: PBMCs. This CDR3 reads CASSLTFGTQHF. The CDR3 DNA follows: TGTGCCAGCAGCTTGACCTTCGGGACCCAGCATTTT. Supplemented by reference TRBV13 and TRBJ1-5, the full variable domain reads AAGVIQSPRHLIKEKRETATLKCYPIPRHDTVYWYQQGPGQDPQFLISFYEKMQSDKGSIPDRFSAQQFSDYHSELNMSSLELGDSALYFCASSLTFGTQHFGDGTRLSIL.